This T cell receptor beta chain was recorded in a study of T cell changes during pregnancy in multiple sclerosis. Germline V gene sequence: CDR1 MNHEY, CDR2 SMNVEV (reference sequence). The CDR3 is made up of 14 amino acids. V was clipped by 6 bases and J by 2 bases; unmatched bases: 3. Here immunoSEQ multiplex PCR was the method, and the copy in TCRdb shows in-frame clones only, minus some. The table records approximately 70,000 clones, 91% of them present only once. V and J are TRBV27 and TRBJ2-3; TRBD2 matches at 9 bases. Sequenced material: peripheral blood, taken in the first trimester of pregnancy. The sequence came from a female donor with multiple sclerosis, enrolled in a pregnancy study. CDR3 sequence (DNA): TGTGCCAGCAGCCGACTAGCGGCCACAGATACGCAGTATTTT. It is translated as CASSRLAATDTQYF.